Included here is one T cell receptor (beta chain) sequence, with context. Time point noted: patch test 2, 6 weeks after DPC sensitization. Documented treatment: therapeutic diphenylcyclopropenone sensitization with weekly scalp DPC. This entry belongs to a study of human T cells and chemical hapten exposure. TCRdb passed the RACE reads through MiXCR, listing each CDR3 protein once. Counted here are 350,000 to 400,000 distinct CDR3 sequences, just under 6.5% occurring once; the ten biggest clones make up 5% to 6%. The sample consisted of whole blood, taken in connection with sensitization to the hapten diphenylcyclopropenone (DPC). This TCR came from a woman aged 18-29 years with alopecia areata. Some clones in this sample may be carry-over from other donors' samples.

CDR3: CASSPTGQGMAKLFF. Written as DNA, the CDR3 is TGTGCCAGCAGTCCGACGGGACAGGGTATGGCAAAACTGTTTTTT. V is TRBV12-3 or TRBV12-4 and J is TRBJ1-4; 9 nucleotides match TRBD1. The V and J ends lost 5 bases and 10 bases, in that order; junction bases with no gene match: 11. This CDR3 contains 15 residues.